Presented here are 8 T cell receptor beta chains from one specimen sequenced in a study of T cell repertoires in cytomegalovirus infection. TCRdb reanalysed the reads using MiXCR and keeps one entry per CDR3 protein. This table holds about 190,000 distinct CDR3 sequences, roughly 30% found once. Sequencing input: PBMCs. The receptors originated from a human donor in good health (CMV status not recorded). Some clones in this sample may be carry-over from other donors' samples.

This clonotype has more than one count but fewer than ten. The chain carries TRBV20-1 and TRBJ1-5, with D tentatively TRBD1 (6 bases). This CDR3 comprises 17 residues. V was pared by 3 bases and J by 0 bases, with 18 bases between. The germline gives CDR1 DFQATT, CDR2 SNEGSKA (reference sequence). CDR3 amino acids: CSASEDDRRGSNQPQHF. In DNA, the CDR3 is TGCAGTGCTAGTGAGGACGACAGGAGGGGTAGCAATCAGCCCCAGCATTTT.

This chain links TRBV6-8 with TRBJ2-5; possibly TRBD1 for D (5 bases). The CDR3 has 17 amino acids. Germline CDR1 reads MNHGY; CDR2 reads SAAAGT. With 4 bases removed from V and 5 bases from J, the gap between germline ends came to 23 bases. The CDR3 spells CASSSQGPQGWDETQYF. In nucleotides, the CDR3 is TGTGCCAGCAGTTCACAAGGACCCCAGGGTTGGGATGAGACCCAGTACTTC.

This clonotype has only a few counts. This rearrangement joins TRBV6-8 to TRBJ2-1, with 7 bases fitting TRBD2. After removal of 6 bases from V and 0 bases from J, the junction contained 14 bases not matched to a gene. Germline CDR1 and CDR2: MNHGY and SAAAGT. CDR3 length: 18 residues. CDR3 amino acids: CASSSPREGRASYNEQFF. The CDR3 DNA is TGTGCCAGCAGCTCCCCCAGAGAGGGGAGGGCCTCCTACAATGAGCAGTTCTTC.

The sample holds a few counts of this clonotype. The V call is TRBV12-3 or TRBV12-4, the J call TRBJ2-7; D is undetermined. V dropped 3 bases and J dropped 6 bases, with 9 bases sitting between them. The CDR3 extends over 12 amino acids. The CDR3 protein is CASSLTPSEQYF. In DNA form, the CDR3 reads TGTGCCAGCAGTTTGACCCCCTCCGAGCAGTACTTC.

This clonotype was seen at least ten times. The CDR3 reads CASNPGRGEQFF. The CDR3 nucleotides read TGTGCCAGCAATCCGGGAAGGGGTGAGCAGTTCTTC. This chain connects TRBV12-3 or TRBV12-4 to TRBJ2-1, with D possibly being TRBD1 or TRBD2 (5 bases each). Trimming removed 7 bases at V and 9 bases at J, with 13 bases between. The CDR3 runs 12 residues.

The CDR3 DNA follows: TGTGCCAGCAGCCAAGTCTTTCTAGCGGCGCAGTTCTTC. Its protein is CASSQVFLAAQFF. V gene TRBV14 combines with J gene TRBJ2-1, with TRBD2 identical over 7 bases. The V gene's germline CDR1 is SGHDN and CDR2 FVKESK. The CDR3 is made up of 13 amino acids. Unmatched junction bases numbered 6, after V lost 1 base and J lost 12 bases.

The chain joins TRBV5-6 to TRBJ2-1; D remains ambiguous. CDR3 size: 13 residues. The ends were cut back, 0 bases at V and 5 bases at J, with 6 bases in the middle. Germline-derived CDR1 and CDR2 are SGHDT and YYEEEE. The CDR3 loop is CASSLEPNNEQFF. The CDR3 DNA reads TGTGCCAGCAGCTTGGAACCGAACAATGAGCAGTTCTTC.

The rearrangement links TRBV6-8 to TRBJ1-6; TRBD1 matches at 10 bases. There are 16 residues in the CDR3. CDR1 is MNHGY, CDR2 SAAAGT, per germline. V lost 2 bases and J lost 5; bases outside the gene matches: 3. CDR3 sequence (DNA): TGTGCCAGCAGTTACGGGACAGGGGTCGATAATTCACCCCTCCACTTT. Protein product: CASSYGTGVDNSPLHF.